Each of the 22 T cell receptor beta chains below was sequenced from the same sample in a study of cytomegalovirus exposure and HLA in healthy donors. Primers: 60 Vbeta forward and 13 Jbeta reverse. Using immunoSEQ multiplex PCR, the repertoire was profiled, and TCRdb retains in-frame clones only, with some absent. The sample shows approximately 180,000 clones, about 69% of them seen only once. The source material was PBMCs. The origin of the receptors is a human donor in good health.

This clone has just one count. CDR3 loop: CATTTLIDSNQPQHF. The CDR3 DNA reads as TGTGCCACAACAACCTTGATCGATAGCAATCAGCCCCAGCATTTT. The chain is built from TRBV19 and TRBJ1-5; D unclear. This CDR3 is built from 15 residues. With 10 bases removed from V and 0 bases from J, the gap between germline ends came to 16 bases. CDR1 and CDR2 (germline): LNHDA, SQIVND (reference sequence).

This chain links TRBV6-1 with TRBJ1-2, with 12 bases lining up with TRBD1. CDR1 is MNHNS and CDR2 is SASEGT in the germline V gene. The CDR3 consists of 17 residues. J lost 6 bases, V lost 2 bases, and 10 bases had no gene match. The CDR3 region has the DNA TGTGCCAGCAGTGAACAAGGGGGGACAGGGGGCGCGGATGGCTACACCTTC. Protein product: CASSEQGGTGGADGYTF.

The table lists this clone with a few counts. The rearrangement uses TRBV2 and TRBJ1-2; TRBD1 matches at 8 bases. The V gene's germline CDR1 is SNHLY and CDR2 FYNNEI. CDR3 length: 14 residues. V lost 1 base, J lost 8 bases, and 6 bases stayed unmatched. CDR3 region: CASSEVGQGDGYTF. The CDR3 coding sequence is TGTGCCAGCAGTGAAGTAGGACAGGGTGACGGCTACACCTTC.

With regard to this clone: Other nucleotide sequences from this sample produce the same CDR3. J is TRBJ1-1 and V is TRBV15, with D tentatively TRBD1 (6 bases). The length of the CDR3 is 14 residues. The germline CDR1 and CDR2 sequences are LNHNV and YYDKDF (reference sequence). V was trimmed by 0 bases and J by 4 bases, leaving 9 bases between them. The CDR3 is CATSRDRGRTEAFF. CDR3 DNA: TGTGCCACCAGCAGAGACAGGGGCCGCACTGAAGCTTTCTTT.

The CDR3 coding sequence is TGTGCCAGCAGTGCGCAGGGTCGGAACAATCAGCCCCAGCATTTT. Translation: CASSAQGRNNQPQHF. The chain links TRBV6-1 to TRBJ1-5; maybe TRBD1 (5 bases). The CDR3 is 15 residues long. Germline CDR1 and CDR2: MNHNS and SASEGT. With 4 bases removed from V and 3 bases from J, the gap between germline ends came to 13 bases.

This clone occurred a few times. This chain links TRBV25-1 with TRBJ1-2, with TRBD1 matching 7 bases. With V trimmed by 5 bases and J by 6 bases, 9 bases remained unmatched. The CDR3 has 14 residues. Germline V gene lookup returns CDR1 MGHDK and CDR2 SYGVNS. CDR3: CASSRQGVSDGYTF. The CDR3 nucleotides read TGTGCCAGCAGTAGGCAGGGGGTGAGCGATGGCTACACCTTC.

The chain links TRBV5-1 to TRBJ1-5; D not resolved. V was clipped by 4 bases and J by 0 bases, with 8 bases between them. Germline assignment: CDR1 SGHRS and CDR2 YFSETQ. The CDR3 extends over 14 amino acids. CDR3 in DNA: TGCGCCAGCAGCCCTGACAATAGCAATCAGCCCCAGCATTTT. It translates to CASSPDNSNQPQHF.

V usage is TRBV5-5 and J usage is TRBJ1-1; D perhaps matches TRBD1 (5 bases). CDR1 is SGHKS and CDR2 is YYEKEE in the germline V gene (reference sequence). The CDR3 sequence is 13 residues long. V was clipped by 1 base and J by 6 bases, with 10 bases between them. This CDR3 is CASSLSLGAEAFF. As DNA, the CDR3 is TGTGCCAGCAGCTTGAGCTTAGGGGCTGAAGCTTTCTTT.

The genes are TRBV5-4 and TRBJ2-1; 11 nucleotides line up with TRBD2. The CDR3 runs to 17 residues. Germline V gives CDR1 SGHNT, CDR2 YYREEE (reference sequence). J lost 8 bases, V lost 3 bases, and 13 bases had no gene match. Here the CDR3 DNA reads TGTGCCAGCAGCTCTCCCCCTCTAGCGGGGGGAGAAGATGAGCAGTTCTTC. Its translation is CASSSPPLAGGEDEQFF.

V and J are TRBV4-3 and TRBJ1-2; 8 bases agree with TRBD1. This CDR3 is 15 amino acids long. V shed 0 bases and J 7 bases; nucleotides not matched to a gene: 7. Per germline, CDR1 LGHNA and CDR2 YSLEER. CDR3 residues: CASSQDPQGAGGYTF. CDR3 nucleotide sequence: TGCGCCAGCAGCCAAGATCCCCAGGGGGCAGGTGGCTACACCTTC.

This rearrangement joins TRBV6-6 to TRBJ1-2, with D perhaps TRBD1 (5 bases). The V and J ends lost 2 bases and 5 bases respectively, with 9 bases between them. Germline CDR1 MNHNY, CDR2 SVGAGI (reference sequence). The CDR3 loop spans 13 amino acids. CDR3 residues: CASSYGGGYGYTF. The CDR3 DNA reads as TGTGCCAGCAGTTACGGGGGGGGATATGGCTACACCTTC.

The rearrangement uses TRBV7-8 and TRBJ1-2, with 7 bases that match TRBD1. Germline values: CDR1 SGHVS, CDR2 FQNEAQ. The trim removed 4 bases at V and 5 bases at J, leaving 10 bases unmatched. This CDR3 has 15 residues. This chain's CDR3 is CASSSDRLPPYGYTF. The CDR3 region has the DNA TGTGCCAGCAGCTCGGACAGGTTACCCCCGTATGGCTACACCTTC.

This clone was recorded only once. This sequence joins TRBV5-1 and TRBJ2-1, with TRBD2 identical over 7 bases. Germline V gene lookup returns CDR1 SGHRS and CDR2 YFSETQ. The CDR3 consists of 15 residues. The V segment lost 0 bases and the J segment 3 bases; nucleotides outside the gene matches: 3. The CDR3 region has the DNA TGCGCCAGCAGCTTGGATGCTAGCGGCTACAATGAGCAGTTCTTC. Its protein product is CASSLDASGYNEQFF.

The V and J genes are TRBV2 and TRBJ2-2, with D maybe TRBD2 (5 bases). CDR3 size: 15 residues. The V gene lost 1 base and the J gene lost 1 base, with 7 bases spanning the gap. Germline CDR1 is SNHLY and CDR2 is FYNNEI. This chain's CDR3 is CASSEEGGNTGELFF. CDR3 DNA sequence: TGTGCCAGCAGTGAAGAAGGAGGGAACACCGGGGAGCTGTTTTTT.

This chain connects TRBV7-2 to TRBJ1-5; 7 bases map to TRBD1. The CDR3 is 14 amino acids. Losses at the gene ends were 2 bases for V and 5 bases for J; bases not matched to a gene: 3. Germline CDR1 is SGHTA and CDR2 is FQGNSA. The CDR3 here is CASSLTGVYQPQHF. In DNA form, the CDR3 reads TGTGCCAGCAGCTTAACAGGGGTTTATCAGCCCCAGCATTTT.

This clone is a singleton in its sample. The V call is TRBV4-1, the J call TRBJ2-1; possible D gene TRBD2, 7 bases. This CDR3 contains 14 residues. V was clipped by 5 bases and J by 4 bases, with 12 bases between them. Germline V gene lookup returns CDR1 MGHRA and CDR2 YSYEKL. The DNA of the CDR3 is TGCGCCAGCAGCGTAGAGGGGGGGTACAATGAGCAGTTCTTC. This gives the protein CASSVEGGYNEQFF.

V gene TRBV6-4 combines with J gene TRBJ2-2; a possible D gene is TRBD2 (6 bases). The CDR3 covers 16 residues. V shed 8 bases and J shed 1 base, with 17 bases lying between them. CDR1 is MRHNA, CDR2 SNTAGT, per germline. The CDR3 sequence: CASSLLGGMNTGELFF. As DNA, the CDR3 is TGTGCCAGCTCGCTTTTGGGGGGAATGAACACCGGGGAGCTGTTTTTT.

The chain combines TRBV5-1 with TRBJ2-4, with 12 bases that match TRBD2. Trimming removed 5 bases from V and 5 bases from J; junction bases left unmatched: 2. Germline V lookup: CDR1 SGHRS, CDR2 YFSETQ. The CDR3 loop spans 14 amino acids. The CDR3 spells CASRLAGGQNIQYF. The CDR3 DNA reads as TGCGCCAGCAGACTAGCGGGGGGCCAAAACATTCAGTACTTC.

The gene calls are TRBV7-3 and TRBJ1-1; possible D gene TRBD1, 5 bases. CDR3 length: 13 residues. The V and J ends lost 4 bases and 5 bases respectively, with 11 bases between them. Per germline, CDR1 SGHTA and CDR2 FQGTGA. CDR3 loop: CASSSKAGTEAFF. In DNA form, the CDR3 reads TGTGCCAGCAGCTCGAAGGCAGGGACTGAAGCTTTCTTT.

The chain joins TRBV6-5 to TRBJ1-3; D not resolved. Per germline, CDR1 MNHEY and CDR2 SVGAGI. There are 13 residues in the CDR3. The V and J ends lost 5 bases and 4 bases respectively, with 9 bases between them. The CDR3 DNA is TGTGCCAGCAGTGAACTGGTGGGAAACACCATATATTTT. Amino acid sequence: CASSELVGNTIYF.

J is TRBJ2-1 and V is TRBV5-1; 9 bases line up with TRBD2. This CDR3 contains 14 residues. Germline V CDR1 and CDR2: SGHRS, YFSETQ. The J segment lost 4 bases and the V segment lost 4 bases, leaving 3 bases of the junction unmatched. CDR3 residues: CASSRTSDYNEQFF. CDR3 DNA: TGCGCCAGCAGCAGGACTAGCGATTACAATGAGCAGTTCTTC.

V is TRBV7-6 and J is TRBJ2-7; the match to TRBD1 covers 11 bases. Germline CDR1 SGHVS, CDR2 FNYEAQ. The J segment lost 1 base and the V segment lost 1 base, leaving 0 bases of the junction unmatched. There are 15 residues in the CDR3. CDR3 in DNA: TGTGCCAGCAGCTTAGGGGACAGGGGGTCCTACGAGCAGTACTTC. Its translation is CASSLGDRGSYEQYF.